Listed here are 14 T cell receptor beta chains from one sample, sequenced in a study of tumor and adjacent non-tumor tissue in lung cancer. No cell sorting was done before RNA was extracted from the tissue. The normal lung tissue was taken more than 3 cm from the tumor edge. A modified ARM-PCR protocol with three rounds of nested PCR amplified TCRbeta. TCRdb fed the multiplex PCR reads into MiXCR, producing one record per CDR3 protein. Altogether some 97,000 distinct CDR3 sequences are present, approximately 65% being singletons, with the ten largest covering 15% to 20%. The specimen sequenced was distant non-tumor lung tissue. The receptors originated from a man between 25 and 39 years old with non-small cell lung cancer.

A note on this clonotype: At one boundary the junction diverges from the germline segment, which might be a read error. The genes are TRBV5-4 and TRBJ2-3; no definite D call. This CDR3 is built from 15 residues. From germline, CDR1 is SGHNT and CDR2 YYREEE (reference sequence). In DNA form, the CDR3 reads TGTGCCAGCAGCTTGGCATCAGGTGGAGTAGATACGCAGTATTTC. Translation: CASSLASGGVDTQYF.

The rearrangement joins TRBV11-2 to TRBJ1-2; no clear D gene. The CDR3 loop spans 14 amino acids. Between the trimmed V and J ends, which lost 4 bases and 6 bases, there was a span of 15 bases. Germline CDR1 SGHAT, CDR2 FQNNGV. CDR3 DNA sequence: TGTGCCAGCAGCTCCGTGGGCCGCTATGATGGCTACACCTTC. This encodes CASSSVGRYDGYTF.

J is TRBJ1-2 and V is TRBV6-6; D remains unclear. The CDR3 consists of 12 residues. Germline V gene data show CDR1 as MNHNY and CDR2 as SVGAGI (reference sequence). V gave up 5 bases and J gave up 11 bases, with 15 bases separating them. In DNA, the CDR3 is TGTGCCAGCAGTCCCCGACACTATAGGTACACCTTC. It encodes CASSPRHYRYTF.

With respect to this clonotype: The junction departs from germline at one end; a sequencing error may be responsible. This CDR3 reads CGASPGQNAEAFF. The CDR3 bases are TGCGGTGCTAGCCCGGGACAGAACGCTGAAGCTTTCTTT. The gene calls are TRBV20-1 and TRBJ1-1, with TRBD1 matching over 7 bases. Germline V gives CDR1 DFQATT, CDR2 SNEGSKA (reference sequence). This CDR3 is built from 13 residues.

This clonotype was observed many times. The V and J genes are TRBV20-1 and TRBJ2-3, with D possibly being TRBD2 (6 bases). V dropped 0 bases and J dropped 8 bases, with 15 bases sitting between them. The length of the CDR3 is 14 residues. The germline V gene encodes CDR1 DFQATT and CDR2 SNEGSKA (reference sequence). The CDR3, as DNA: TGCAGTGCTAGAGAGGGCGGGGCCTCGGGTACGCAGTATTTT. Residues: CSAREGGASGTQYF.

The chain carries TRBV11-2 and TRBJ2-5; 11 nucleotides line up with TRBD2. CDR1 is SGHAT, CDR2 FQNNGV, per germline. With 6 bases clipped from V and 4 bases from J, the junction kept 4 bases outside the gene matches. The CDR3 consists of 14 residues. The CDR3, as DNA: TGTGCCAGCAGTCCGGGACTAGCGGCAGAGACCCAGTACTTC. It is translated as CASSPGLAAETQYF.

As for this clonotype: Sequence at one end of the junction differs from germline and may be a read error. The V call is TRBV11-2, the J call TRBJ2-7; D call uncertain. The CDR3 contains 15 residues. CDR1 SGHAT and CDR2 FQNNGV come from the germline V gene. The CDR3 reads CASTQGWGSTYERYF. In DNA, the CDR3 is TGTGCCAGCACCCAAGGGTGGGGAAGCACCTACGAGCGGTACTTC.

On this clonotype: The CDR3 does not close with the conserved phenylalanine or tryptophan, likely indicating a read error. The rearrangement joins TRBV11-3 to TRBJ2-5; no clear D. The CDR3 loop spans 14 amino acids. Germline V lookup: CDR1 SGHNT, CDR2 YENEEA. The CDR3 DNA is TGTGCCAACAGCTTGACACTTACCAAAGAGACCCAGTACTAC. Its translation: CANSLTLTKETQYY.

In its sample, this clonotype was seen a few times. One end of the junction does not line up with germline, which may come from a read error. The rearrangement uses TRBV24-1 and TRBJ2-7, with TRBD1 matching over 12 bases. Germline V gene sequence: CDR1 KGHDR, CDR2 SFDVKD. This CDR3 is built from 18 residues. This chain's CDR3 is CATSAPGQGARGAYGQHF. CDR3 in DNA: TGTGCCACCAGTGCCCCGGGACAGGGGGCGCGAGGGGCCTACGGGCAGCACTTC.

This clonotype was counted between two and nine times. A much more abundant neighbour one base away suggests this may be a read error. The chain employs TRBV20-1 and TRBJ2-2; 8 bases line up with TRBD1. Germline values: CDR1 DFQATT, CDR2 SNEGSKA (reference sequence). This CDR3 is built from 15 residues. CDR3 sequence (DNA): TGCAGTGCTAGTGCGCAGGGGGCGAACACCGGGGAGCTGTCTTTT. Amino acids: CSASAQGANTGELSF.

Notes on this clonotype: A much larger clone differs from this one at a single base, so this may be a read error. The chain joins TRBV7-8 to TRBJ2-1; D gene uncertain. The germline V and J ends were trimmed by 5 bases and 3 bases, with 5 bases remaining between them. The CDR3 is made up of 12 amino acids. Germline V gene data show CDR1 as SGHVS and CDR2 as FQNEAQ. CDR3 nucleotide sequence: TGTGCCAGCAGCCGTAGCTACAATGAGCAGTTCTTC. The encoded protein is CASSRSYNEQFF.

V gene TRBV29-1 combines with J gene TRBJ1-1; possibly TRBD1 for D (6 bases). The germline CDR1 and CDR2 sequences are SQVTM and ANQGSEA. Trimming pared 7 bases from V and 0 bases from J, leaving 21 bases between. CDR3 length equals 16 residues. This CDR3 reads CSAWEQGGRMNTEAFF. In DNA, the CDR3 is TGCAGCGCTTGGGAACAGGGAGGCAGAATGAACACTGAAGCTTTCTTT.

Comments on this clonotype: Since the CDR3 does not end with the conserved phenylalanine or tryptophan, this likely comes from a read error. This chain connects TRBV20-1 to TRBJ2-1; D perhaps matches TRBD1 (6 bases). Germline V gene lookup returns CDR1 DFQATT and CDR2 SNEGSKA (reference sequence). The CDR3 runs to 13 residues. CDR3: CSARDRSYHEQFY. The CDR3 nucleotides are TGCAGTGCTAGGGACAGATCCTACCATGAGCAGTTCTAC.

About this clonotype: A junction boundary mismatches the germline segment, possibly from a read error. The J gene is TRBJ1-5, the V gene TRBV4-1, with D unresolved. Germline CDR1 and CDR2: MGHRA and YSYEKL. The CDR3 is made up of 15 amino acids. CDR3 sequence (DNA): TGCGCCAGCAACCAAGAGCCCAAAGAAGGTCAGCTCCAGCATTTT. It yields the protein CASNQEPKEGQLQHF.